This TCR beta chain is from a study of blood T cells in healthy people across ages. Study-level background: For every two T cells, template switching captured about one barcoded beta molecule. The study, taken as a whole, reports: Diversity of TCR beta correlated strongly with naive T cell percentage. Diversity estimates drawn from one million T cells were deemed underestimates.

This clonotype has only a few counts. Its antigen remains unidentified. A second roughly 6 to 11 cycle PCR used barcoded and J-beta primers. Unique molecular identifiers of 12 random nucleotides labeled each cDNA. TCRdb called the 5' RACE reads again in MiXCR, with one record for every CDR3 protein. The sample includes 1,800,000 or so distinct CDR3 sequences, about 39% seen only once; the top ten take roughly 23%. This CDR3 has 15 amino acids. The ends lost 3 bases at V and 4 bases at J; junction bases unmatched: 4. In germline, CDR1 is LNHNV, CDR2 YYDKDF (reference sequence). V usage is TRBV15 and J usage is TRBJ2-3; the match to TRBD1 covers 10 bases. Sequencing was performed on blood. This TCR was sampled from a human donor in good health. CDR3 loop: CATSREGQGSDTQYF. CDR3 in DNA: TGTGCCACCAGCAGGGAGGGACAGGGGTCAGATACGCAGTATTTT.